The text below deals with one T cell receptor beta chain. Antigen unknown. These data originate in a study of CD8 T cells in Susac syndrome. Points from the study as a whole: The relatively small number of individuals in the TCR sequencing and HLA analysis was acknowledged by the study.

Germline V CDR1 and CDR2: SQVTM, ANQGSEA. The length of the CDR3 is 12 residues. Trimming took 5 bases from V and 4 from J, leaving 11 bases between them. Reverse transcription of about 0.45 to 1 ug RNA used random hexamers. An immunoSEQ multiplex PCR amplified TCR beta CDR3 over 54 Vbeta and 13 Jbeta. TCRdb called the immunoSEQ multiplex PCR reads again in MiXCR, with one record for every CDR3 protein. The sample consists of approximately 120,000 distinct CDR3 sequences, about nine tenths of them appearing once. From blood CD8+ and CD4+ T cells, the TCR beta chain was sequenced. TEMRA cells were FACS-enriched, unlike CD8+ and CD4+ T cells, which were negatively isolated.

This chain uses TRBV29-1 with TRBJ1-1; D remains unclear. The clonotype was recovered from a human donor in good health. Sequences were obtained from CD4+ T cells from PBMCs. CDR3 DNA: TGCAGCGTTTTCGTAGGGAGCACTGAAGCTTTCTTT. Its protein product is CSVFVGSTEAFF.